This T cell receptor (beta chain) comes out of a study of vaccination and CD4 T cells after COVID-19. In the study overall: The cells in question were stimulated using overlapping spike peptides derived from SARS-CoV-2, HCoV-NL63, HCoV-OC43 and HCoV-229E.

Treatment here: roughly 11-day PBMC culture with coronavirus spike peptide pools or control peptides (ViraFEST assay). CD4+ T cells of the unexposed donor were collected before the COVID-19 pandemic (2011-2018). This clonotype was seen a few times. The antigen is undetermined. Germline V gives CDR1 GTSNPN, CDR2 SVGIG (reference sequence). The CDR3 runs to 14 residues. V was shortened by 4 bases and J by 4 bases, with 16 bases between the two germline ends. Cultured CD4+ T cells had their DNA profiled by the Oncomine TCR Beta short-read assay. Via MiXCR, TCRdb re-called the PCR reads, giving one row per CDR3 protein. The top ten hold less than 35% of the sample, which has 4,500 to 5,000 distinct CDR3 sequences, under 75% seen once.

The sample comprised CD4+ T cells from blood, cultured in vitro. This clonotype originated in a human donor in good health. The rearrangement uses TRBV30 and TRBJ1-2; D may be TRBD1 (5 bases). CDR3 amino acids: CAWIQLQGFYGYTF. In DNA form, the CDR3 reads TGTGCCTGGATTCAGCTGCAGGGATTCTATGGCTACACCTTC.